These 17 T cell receptor beta chains were sequenced from one sample in a study of shared clonotypes between healthy human individuals. TCRdb keeps only in-frame clones here, not all; method: immunoSEQ multiplex PCR. The sample includes some 2,100,000 clones, approximately 94% seen only once; the top ten take about 1.8%. Cells designated naive CD8 were CD45RO-negative and were positively selected for CCR7, with terminally differentiated effector memory CD45RA+ cells excluded. Sequenced material: naive CD8+ T cells from PBMCs. These receptors all come from a young man in good health. Some clones in this sample may be carry-over from other donors' samples.

The chain employs TRBV28 and TRBJ2-5, with D possibly TRBD2 on 6 matching bases. With 6 bases removed from V and 3 bases from J, the gap between germline ends came to 11 bases. The germline V gene encodes CDR1 MDHEN and CDR2 SYDVKM. This CDR3 contains 13 residues. CDR3 nucleotide sequence: TGTGCCAGCAGCATCGGAGGGAAAGAGACCCAGTACTTC. It encodes CASSIGGKETQYF.

The DNA of the CDR3 is TGTGCCAGTAGTATGGGGGCAGGGGGAAACACTGAAGCTTTCTTT. Its protein is CASSMGAGGNTEAFF. The V gene is TRBV19, the J gene TRBJ1-1; 7 nucleotides align to TRBD1. This CDR3 has 15 amino acids. The J segment lost 2 bases and the V segment lost 3 bases, leaving 6 bases of the junction unmatched. Germline loops: CDR1 LNHDA, CDR2 SQIVND (reference sequence).

V gene TRBV19 combines with J gene TRBJ2-7; 7 positions match TRBD1. From germline, CDR1 is LNHDA and CDR2 SQIVND (reference sequence). The CDR3 sequence is 14 residues long. V trimming: 6 bases; J trimming: 2 bases; junction bases outside the gene matches: 7. The CDR3 nucleotides are TGTGCCAGTAGCGCCGGGACAGCTCCCTACGAGCAGTACTTC. Its protein product is CASSAGTAPYEQYF. Supplemented by reference TRBV19 and TRBJ2-7, the full variable domain reads DGGITQSPKYLFRKEGQNVTLSCEQNLNHDAMYWYRQDPGQGLRLIYYSQIVNDFQKGDIAEGYSVSREKKESFPLTVTSAQKNPTAFYLCASSAGTAPYEQYFGPGTRLTVT.

The V call is TRBV7-9, the J call TRBJ1-3; D is undetermined. CDR3 size: 15 residues. V gave up 2 bases and J gave up 2 bases, with 10 bases separating them. From germline, CDR1 is SEHNR and CDR2 FQNEAQ (reference sequence). The CDR3 bases are TGTGCCAGCAGCTTACGACGGGAGACTGGAAACACCATATATTTT. It encodes CASSLRRETGNTIYF. The variable domain in full, completed from reference TRBV7-9 and TRBJ1-3, reads DTGVSQNPRHKITKRGQNVTFRCDPISEHNRLYWYRQTLGQGPEFLTYFQNEAQLEKSRLLSDRFSAERPKGSFSTLEIQRTEQGDSAMYLCASSLRRETGNTIYFGEGSWLTVV.

The chain combines TRBV27 with TRBJ2-5; 9 nucleotides line up with TRBD2. With V trimmed by 2 bases and J by 1 base, 5 bases remained unmatched. The CDR3 sequence is 16 residues long. CDR1 is MNHEY, CDR2 SMNVEV, per germline (reference sequence). CDR3 amino acids: CASSLGTAGGQETQYF. The CDR3 DNA is TGTGCCAGCAGTTTAGGGACAGCGGGAGGCCAAGAGACCCAGTACTTC.

V gene TRBV5-4 combines with J gene TRBJ1-2, with 7 bases identical to TRBD1. This CDR3 region has 16 residues. V was clipped by 5 bases and J by 5 bases; unmatched bases: 15. CDR1 and CDR2 from the germline V gene are SGHNT and YYREEE (reference sequence). The CDR3 DNA reads as TGTGCCAGCAGTCTGGACAGGCAGCTCCCCACTTATGGCTACACCTTC. Its protein product is CASSLDRQLPTYGYTF.

This CDR3 reads CASSSAGQGWETQYF. Here the CDR3 DNA reads TGTGCCAGCAGCTCAGCGGGACAGGGTTGGGAGACCCAGTACTTC. The chain uses TRBV7-9 and TRBJ2-5; 9 nucleotides align to TRBD1. With V trimmed by 4 bases and J by 5 bases, 8 bases remained unmatched. The germline V gene encodes CDR1 SEHNR and CDR2 FQNEAQ (reference sequence). This CDR3 has 15 amino acids.

The V and J genes are TRBV27 and TRBJ1-5; D is possibly TRBD1 (5 bases). Germline V gene data show CDR1 as MNHEY and CDR2 as SMNVEV (reference sequence). The CDR3 length is 14 residues. Trimming pared 1 base from V and 6 bases from J, leaving 10 bases between. The CDR3 protein is CASSLLAGTQPQHF. DNA for the CDR3: TGTGCCAGCAGTTTATTAGCAGGGACTCAGCCCCAGCATTTT.

V gene TRBV7-8 combines with J gene TRBJ1-5; D perhaps matches TRBD1 (5 bases). V was cut by 5 bases and J by 3 bases, with 17 bases left in between. The germline CDR1 and CDR2 sequences are SGHVS and FQNEAQ. The CDR3 loop spans 16 amino acids. The CDR3 sequence is CASSVTGTEINQPQHF. The CDR3 DNA reads as TGTGCCAGCAGCGTCACCGGGACGGAGATCAATCAGCCCCAGCATTTT. The full variable domain, rest sourced from reference TRBV7-8 and TRBJ1-5, is GAGVSQSPRYKVAKRGQDVALRCDPISGHVSLFWYQQALGQGPEFLTYFQNEAQLDKSGLPSDRFFAERPEGSVSTLKIQRTQQEDSAVYLCASSVTGTEINQPQHFGDGTRLSIL.

DNA for the CDR3: TGTGCCAGCAGAGACGGGGAGCTGTTTTTT. Its translation is CASRDGELFF. The rearrangement links TRBV25-1 to TRBJ2-2, with D unresolved. The length of the CDR3 is 10 residues. CDR1 is MGHDK and CDR2 is SYGVNS in the germline V gene. V dropped 6 bases and J dropped 7 bases, with 3 bases sitting between them.

The rearrangement joins TRBV7-3 to TRBJ1-1, with 10 positions matching TRBD1. The CDR3 extends over 14 amino acids. Germline V CDR1 and CDR2: SGHTA, FQGTGA. J lost 7 bases, V lost 4 bases, and 6 bases had no gene match. This CDR3 is CASSSGQGSDEAFF. For the CDR3, the DNA is TGTGCCAGCAGCTCGGGACAGGGGTCGGATGAAGCTTTCTTT.

The chain carries TRBV4-3 and TRBJ2-7, with D perhaps matching TRBD2 (6 bases). The V and J ends lost 0 bases and 5 bases respectively, with 23 bases between them. This CDR3 has 18 amino acids. Germline CDR1 and CDR2: LGHNA and YSLEER. CDR3 coding DNA: TGCGCCAGCAGCCAAGATCCCCCCGGGACTTTAAACCCCAACGAGCAGTACTTC. Residues: CASSQDPPGTLNPNEQYF.

This chain joins TRBV6-4 and TRBJ2-1; 10 nucleotides match TRBD2. The junction had 12 bases not matched to a gene; V was cut back by 10 bases and J by 6 bases. This CDR3 is built from 15 residues. Germline-derived CDR1 and CDR2 are MRHNA and SNTAGT. CDR3 DNA sequence: TGTGCCAACCCTAATAGCGGGAGGAGCCTCAATGAGCAGTTCTTC. Translated: CANPNSGRSLNEQFF.

This chain joins TRBV7-9 and TRBJ2-2; TRBD2 aligns across 9 bases. The CDR3 is 16 amino acids. Germline V lookup: CDR1 SEHNR, CDR2 FQNEAQ (reference sequence). Trimming removed 3 bases from V and 1 base from J; junction bases left unmatched: 3. The CDR3 sequence is CASSFPSGMNTGELFF. The CDR3 region has the DNA TGTGCCAGCAGCTTCCCTAGCGGGATGAACACCGGGGAGCTGTTTTTT.

This chain connects TRBV13 to TRBJ2-7; 7 bases match TRBD2. V lost 4 bases to trimming and J lost 2 bases; unmatched junction nucleotides: 5. The germline CDR1 and CDR2 sequences are PRHDT and FYEKMQ (reference sequence). The CDR3 is 14 amino acids. The CDR3 protein is CASSSTSGTYEQYF. CDR3 DNA sequence: TGTGCCAGCAGCTCCACCAGCGGGACCTACGAGCAGTACTTC.

This clone was detected a few times. This chain uses TRBV11-2 with TRBJ1-2; 9 bases are shared with TRBD1. This CDR3 comprises 13 residues. V was clipped by 3 bases and J by 6 bases; unmatched bases: 2. Germline loops: CDR1 SGHAT, CDR2 FQNNGV. CDR3 nucleotide sequence: TGTGCCAGCAGCTTTTGGGACAGGGATGGCTACACCTTC. It is translated as CASSFWDRDGYTF.

Points on this clone: Other DNA sequences in this specimen translate into the identical CDR3. In nucleotides, the CDR3 is TGTGCCAGCAGCTGGGGGACAGGCTATGGCTACACCTTC. Its translation: CASSWGTGYGYTF. V gene TRBV28 combines with J gene TRBJ1-2; TRBD1 agrees at 8 bases. V trimming: 6 bases; J trimming: 4 bases; junction bases outside the gene matches: 4. CDR1 is MDHEN, CDR2 SYDVKM, per germline. CDR3 size: 13 residues.